The present T cell receptor (beta chain) was sequenced within a study of blood T cell repertoires in COVID-19. Clones were sequenced by immunoSEQ multiplex PCR, and TCRdb holds only the in-frame ones, with some missing. The data show about 140,000 clones, over 60% seen once. Germline V lookup: CDR1 MGHDK, CDR2 SYGVNS. Between the trimmed V and J ends, which lost 3 bases and 5 bases, there was a span of 13 bases. This CDR3 contains 14 residues. Sequences were obtained from peripheral blood. The clonotype comes from a man at least 80 years old with acute or convalescent COVID-19. The chain combines TRBV25-1 with TRBJ1-2, with D tentatively TRBD1 (6 bases). This CDR3 reads CASSDTGRGYGYTF. In DNA form, the CDR3 reads TGTGCCAGCAGTGACACAGGGAGGGGGTATGGCTACACCTTC.